This T cell receptor (beta chain) was recovered during a study of tumor and adjacent non-tumor tissue in lung cancer. Overall study results and limits: Normal lung showed higher cumulative top 100 clone frequency than tumor.

On this clonotype itself: Its matching antigen is unknown. This CDR3 is missing its conserved last phenylalanine or tryptophan, likely due to a read error.

The template was RNA from unsorted bulk tissue. More than 3 cm separated this lung sample from the edge of the tumor. Donors were chemotherapy-naive, newly diagnosed lung cancer surgical patients in China, August–November 2014. A modified ARM-PCR protocol with three rounds of nested PCR amplified TCRbeta. Using its own MiXCR run on the multiplex PCR reads, TCRdb lists one record per CDR3 protein. Of roughly 75,000 distinct CDR3 sequences detected, about two thirds appear once; the ten largest clones hold approximately 30%. The V end was cut by 4 bases, the J end by 4 bases, with 11 bases between. The CDR3 totals 13 residues. Germline CDR1 SQVTM, CDR2 ANQGSEA.

The chain couples TRBV29-1 to TRBJ2-1, with D perhaps TRBD2 (6 bases). The sample taken for sequencing was distant non-tumor lung tissue. This receptor was obtained from a woman between 50 and 59 years old with non-small cell lung cancer. The CDR3 spells CSVGASAYNEQFL. CDR3 nucleotide sequence: TGCAGCGTTGGGGCTAGCGCGTACAATGAGCAGTTCTTG.